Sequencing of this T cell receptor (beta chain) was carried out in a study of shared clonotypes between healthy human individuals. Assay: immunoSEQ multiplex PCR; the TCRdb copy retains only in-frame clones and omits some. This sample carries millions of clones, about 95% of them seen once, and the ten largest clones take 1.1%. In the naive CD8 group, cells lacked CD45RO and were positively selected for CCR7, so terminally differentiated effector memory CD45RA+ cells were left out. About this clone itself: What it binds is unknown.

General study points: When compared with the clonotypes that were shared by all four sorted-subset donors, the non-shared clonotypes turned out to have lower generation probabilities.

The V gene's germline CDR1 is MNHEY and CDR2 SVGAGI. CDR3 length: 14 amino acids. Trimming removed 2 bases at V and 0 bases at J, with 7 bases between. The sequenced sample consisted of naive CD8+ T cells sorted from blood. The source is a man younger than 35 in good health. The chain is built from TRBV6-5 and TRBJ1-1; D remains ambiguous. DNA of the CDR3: TGTGCCAGCAGTTACGTGCAGATGAACACTGAAGCTTTCTTT. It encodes CASSYVQMNTEAFF.